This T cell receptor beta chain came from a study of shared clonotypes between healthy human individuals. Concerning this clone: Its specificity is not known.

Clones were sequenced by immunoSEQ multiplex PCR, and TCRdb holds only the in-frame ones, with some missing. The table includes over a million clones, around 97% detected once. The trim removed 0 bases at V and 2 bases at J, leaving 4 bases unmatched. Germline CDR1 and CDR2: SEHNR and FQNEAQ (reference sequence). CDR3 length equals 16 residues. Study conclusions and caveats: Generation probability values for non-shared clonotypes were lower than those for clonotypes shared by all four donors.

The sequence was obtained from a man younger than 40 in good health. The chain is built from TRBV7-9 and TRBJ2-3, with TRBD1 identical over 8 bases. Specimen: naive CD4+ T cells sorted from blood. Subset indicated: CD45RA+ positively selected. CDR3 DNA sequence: TGTGCCAGCAGCTTAGCAGGGGACAGGCCCACAGATACGCAGTATTTT. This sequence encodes CASSLAGDRPTDTQYF.